This T cell receptor (beta chain) was observed in a study of T cells in Graves' hyperthyroidism and ophthalmopathy. In this sample, this clonotype turned up once. Uncontrolled infection, other autoimmune disease, pregnancy or lactation excluded patients. Each 10 ml fresh peripheral blood draw supplied the PBMCs. The investigators amplified TCR beta CDR3 regions from RNA transcripts. HTBI primers drove first-round RT-PCR of the TCR CDR3. From the multiplex PCR reads, TCRdb called clonotypes with MiXCR, one entry per CDR3 protein. The sample consists of approximately 34,000 distinct CDR3 sequences, around half of them appearing once. In germline, CDR1 is SEHNR, CDR2 FQNEAQ (reference sequence). This CDR3 comprises 13 residues. V dropped 5 bases and J dropped 11 bases, with 16 bases sitting between them.

The chain carries TRBV7-9 and TRBJ2-1; a weak D match, TRBD2 (6 bases). The sample was blood. This receptor was taken from a woman aged 35 to 49 with Graves' ophthalmopathy. The CDR3, as DNA: TGTGCCAGCAGCGACTCCGGGACTGTGAAGCAGTTCTTC. It translates to CASSDSGTVKQFF.